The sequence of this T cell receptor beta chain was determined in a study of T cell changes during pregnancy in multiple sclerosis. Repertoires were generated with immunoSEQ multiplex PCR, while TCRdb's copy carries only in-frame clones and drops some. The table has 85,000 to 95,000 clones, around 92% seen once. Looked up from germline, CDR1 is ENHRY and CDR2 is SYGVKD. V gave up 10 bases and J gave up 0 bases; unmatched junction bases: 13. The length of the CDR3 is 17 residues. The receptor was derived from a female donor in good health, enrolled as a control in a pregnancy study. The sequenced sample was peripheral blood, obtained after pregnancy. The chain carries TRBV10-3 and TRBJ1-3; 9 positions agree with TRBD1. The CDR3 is CATGRQQGASSGNTIYF. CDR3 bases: TGTGCCACCGGCAGGCAACAGGGGGCGAGCTCTGGAAACACCATATATTTT.